What follows are 19 T cell receptor beta chains derived from one specimen sequenced in a study of OX40 agonist ivuxolimab in advanced cancers. TCRdb's table, derived via immunoSEQ multiplex PCR, lists solely in-frame clones and lacks some. In the table there are around 62,000 clones, 80% to 90% of which are singletons. Material: CD4+ or CD8+ T cells sorted from blood, obtained in a trial of the OX40 agonist ivuxolimab. The receptors were sampled from an adult with an advanced solid tumor such as melanoma, head and neck, liver or kidney cancer.

As DNA, the CDR3 is TGCGCCAGCAGCTTGGACGGTTGGAACACTGAAGCTTTCTTT. Translation: CASSLDGWNTEAFF. The chain links TRBV5-1 to TRBJ1-1, with unresolved D. From germline, CDR1 is SGHRS and CDR2 YFSETQ. Trimming removed 0 bases from V and 1 base from J, with 7 bases in between. The CDR3 extends over 14 amino acids.

The chain joins TRBV28 to TRBJ1-2; perhaps TRBD1 as D (5 bases). The CDR3 has 15 residues. The V and J ends lost 4 bases and 8 bases respectively, with 20 bases between them. The germline V gene has CDR1 MDHEN and CDR2 SYDVKM. CDR3 nucleotide sequence: TGTGCCAGCAGTTCCCCCGGTTTGGGGGGTCGGGGCTACACCTTC. Translated, it gives CASSSPGLGGRGYTF.

This sequence joins TRBV28 and TRBJ1-5; 7 bases are a match to TRBD1. The ends lost 6 bases at V and 9 bases at J; junction bases unmatched: 14. The CDR3 sequence is 15 residues long. Germline-derived CDR1 and CDR2 are MDHEN and SYDVKM. The CDR3 loop is CASRVGDSLRRPQHF. The DNA of the CDR3 is TGTGCCAGCAGAGTGGGGGACAGCCTCCGGAGGCCCCAGCATTTT.

The count of this clone is one. The gene calls are TRBV6-5 and TRBJ1-1; 9 nucleotides agree with TRBD1. J gave up 5 bases and V 9 bases, and 10 bases lay outside the gene matches. Germline CDR1 reads MNHEY; CDR2 reads SVGAGI. CDR3 size: 14 residues. In DNA, the CDR3 is TGTGCCAGTTTCATGGGACAGGGAGGTACTGAAGCTTTCTTT. Translating gives CASFMGQGGTEAFF.

The chain couples TRBV29-1 to TRBJ2-7; no clear D gene. Deletions cut 4 bases from V and 0 bases from J, with 10 bases between. Germline lookup yields CDR1 SQVTM and CDR2 ANQGSEA. The CDR3 runs 13 residues. CDR3 nucleotide sequence: TGCAGCGTTGTAAAGGACGGCTCCTACGAGCAGTACTTC. Translation: CSVVKDGSYEQYF.

This rearrangement joins TRBV7-9 to TRBJ1-4; D might be TRBD1 (6 bases). The CDR3 length is 15 residues. Trimming took off 7 bases at V and 6 bases at J, with 18 bases between the two ends. CDR1 and CDR2 from the germline V gene are SEHNR and FQNEAQ (reference sequence). CDR3 protein: CASTPLDSVHEKLFF. CDR3 coding DNA: TGTGCCAGCACCCCCTTGGACAGTGTTCATGAAAAACTGTTTTTT.

This clone was detected a few times. V usage is TRBV30 and J usage is TRBJ1-6, with D perhaps matching TRBD1 (6 bases). Germline values: CDR1 GTSNPN, CDR2 SVGIG (reference sequence). Trimming cost V 4 bases and J 7 bases, with 11 bases left between them. The CDR3 is 13 amino acids. The DNA of the CDR3 is TGTGCCTGGATGGACAGTGGGAATTCACCCCTCCACTTT. It is translated as CAWMDSGNSPLHF.

The rearrangement joins TRBV7-9 to TRBJ1-1; the D gene is possibly TRBD1 (5 bases). CDR1 and CDR2 from the germline V gene are SEHNR and FQNEAQ (reference sequence). The CDR3 has 14 residues. The V gene lost 5 bases and the J gene lost 4 bases, with 14 bases spanning the gap. The CDR3 nucleotides are TGTGCCAGCAGCCCCCCCGCAGGGACCACTGAAGCTTTCTTT. Translated, it gives CASSPPAGTTEAFF. Looking up the rest from reference TRBV7-9 and TRBJ1-1 gives the full variable domain: DTGVSQNPRHKITKRGQNVTFRCDPISEHNRLYWYRQTLGQGPEFLTYFQNEAQLEKSRLLSDRFSAERPKGSFSTLEIQRTEQGDSAMYLCASSPPAGTTEAFFGQGTRLTVV.

The chain carries TRBV19 and TRBJ1-5, with unresolved D. Trimming removed 5 bases at V and 6 bases at J, with 8 bases between. Germline V CDR1 and CDR2: LNHDA, SQIVND (reference sequence). This CDR3 contains 12 residues. The CDR3 DNA reads TGTGCCAGTAGTGCAGGAGTTCAGCCCCAGCATTTT. Its translation: CASSAGVQPQHF.

The chain links TRBV5-4 to TRBJ1-2; TRBD1 agrees at 10 bases. From germline, CDR1 is SGHNT and CDR2 YYREEE (reference sequence). The CDR3 is 19 amino acids. J gave up 4 bases and V 0 bases, and 15 bases lay outside the gene matches. The CDR3 DNA reads as TGTGCCAGCAGCTTGGGCCAAGGAGGGGGGACAGGGGTTGGCTATGGCTACACCTTC. Translating it yields CASSLGQGGGTGVGYGYTF.

The chain links TRBV27 to TRBJ2-3, with D unresolved. The CDR3 contains 15 residues. Trimming took off 0 bases at V and 4 bases at J, with 11 bases between the two ends. The germline gives CDR1 MNHEY, CDR2 SMNVEV (reference sequence). As DNA, the CDR3 is TGTGCCAGCAGTTTATCACGGCTTGCCGCAGATACGCAGTATTTT. Its protein product is CASSLSRLAADTQYF.

The chain links TRBV6-5 to TRBJ2-5; TRBD1 agrees at 12 bases. Germline lookup yields CDR1 MNHEY and CDR2 SVGAGI. The CDR3 is 15 amino acids. The V and J ends lost 4 bases and 4 bases, in that order; junction bases with no gene match: 4. The CDR3 bases are TGTGCCAGCAGTTGGGGACAGGGGGCTGGAGAGACCCAGTACTTC. Residues: CASSWGQGAGETQYF.

This chain connects TRBV29-1 to TRBJ2-3, with 9 bases matching TRBD1. The J segment lost 4 bases and the V segment lost 3 bases, leaving 11 bases of the junction unmatched. The CDR3 is 16 residues long. Germline V gene sequence: CDR1 SQVTM, CDR2 ANQGSEA. CDR3 sequence: CSVDLPRTGVADTQYF. The CDR3, as DNA: TGCAGCGTTGACCTCCCGAGGACAGGGGTTGCAGATACGCAGTATTTT.

V is TRBV7-9 and J is TRBJ2-1; either TRBD1 or TRBD2 may fit D (5 bases each). Germline V CDR1 and CDR2: SEHNR, FQNEAQ (reference sequence). The CDR3 covers 17 residues. V lost 3 bases, J lost 0 bases, and 15 bases lay in between. CDR3: CASSFFGAGRSYNEQFF. The CDR3 nucleotides read TGTGCCAGCAGCTTCTTCGGGGCGGGCCGCTCCTACAATGAGCAGTTCTTC. Full variable domain (missing parts from reference TRBV7-9 and TRBJ2-1): DTGVSQNPRHKITKRGQNVTFRCDPISEHNRLYWYRQTLGQGPEFLTYFQNEAQLEKSRLLSDRFSAERPKGSFSTLEIQRTEQGDSAMYLCASSFFGAGRSYNEQFFGPGTRLTVL.

V usage is TRBV2 and J usage is TRBJ2-7; 14 nucleotides line up with TRBD2. Germline lookup yields CDR1 SNHLY and CDR2 FYNNEI. With 4 bases clipped from V and 4 bases from J, the junction kept 6 bases outside the gene matches. CDR3 length: 16 amino acids. CDR3 residues: CASSVPGLAGEYEQYV. In DNA form, the CDR3 reads TGTGCCAGCAGTGTCCCGGGACTAGCGGGAGAATACGAGCAGTACGTC.

The chain uses TRBV28 and TRBJ1-5, with 7 bases fitting TRBD1. Germline-derived CDR1 and CDR2 are MDHEN and SYDVKM. The CDR3 length is 15 residues. V gave up 7 bases and J gave up 0 bases; unmatched junction bases: 6. DNA for the CDR3: TGTGCCAGCACCCCCGACAGGGATAGCAATCAGCCCCAGCATTTT. Encoded protein: CASTPDRDSNQPQHF.

This clone showed up just once. The genes are TRBV13 and TRBJ2-1, with 11 bases fitting TRBD2. The CDR3 consists of 16 residues. Germline CDR1 is PRHDT and CDR2 is FYEKMQ (reference sequence). Germline trimming cut 0 bases from V and 2 bases from J; bases unmatched to any gene: 0. CDR3 nucleotide sequence: TGTGCCAGCAGCTTAGGGACTAGCGGGACCTACAATGAGCAGTTCTTC. Residues: CASSLGTSGTYNEQFF.

The chain joins TRBV11-1 to TRBJ2-1; 13 bases match TRBD2. The CDR3 totals 15 residues. CDR1 SGHAT and CDR2 FQDESV come from the germline V gene (reference sequence). Trimming removed 4 bases from V and 6 bases from J; junction bases left unmatched: 3. The CDR3 loop reads CASSSTSGRSNEQFF. CDR3 nucleotide sequence: TGTGCCAGCAGCTCGACTAGCGGGAGGAGCAATGAGCAGTTCTTC. Supplemented by reference TRBV11-1 and TRBJ2-1, the full variable domain reads EAEVAQSPRYKITEKSQAVAFWCDPISGHATLYWYRQILGQGPELLVQFQDESVVDDSQLPKDRFSAERLKGVDSTLKIQPAELGDSAMYLCASSSTSGRSNEQFFGPGTRLTVL.

CDR3 bases: TGTGCCAGGAGAACTACCTACGAGCAGTACGTC. Translating gives CARRTTYEQYV. The chain uses TRBV9 and TRBJ2-7, with D unresolved. The CDR3 has 11 amino acids. The germline V gene has CDR1 SGDLS and CDR2 YYNGEE. The ends were cut back, 8 bases at V and 2 bases at J, with 8 bases in the middle.